Below are 11 T cell receptor beta chains sequenced from a single sample in a study of CD8+ T cells in alopecia areata. After isolation, RNA underwent reverse transcription to generate cDNA as the sequencing template. Repertoires were generated with immunoSEQ multiplex PCR, while TCRdb's copy carries only in-frame clones and drops some. The sample lists more than 90,000 clones, over 60% occurring once. The sample comprised CD4+ T cells sorted from blood. All receptors derive from a human donor in good health.

The chain links TRBV25-1 to TRBJ2-3; 13 bases agree with TRBD2. In germline, CDR1 is MGHDK, CDR2 SYGVNS. V was clipped by 3 bases and J by 15 bases; unmatched bases: 3. This CDR3 has 12 residues. The CDR3 here is CASSEGLAGQYF. The CDR3 DNA follows: TGTGCCAGCAGTGAGGGACTAGCGGGGCAATATTTT.

The table lists this clone with a few counts. V is TRBV30 and J is TRBJ2-7, with no clear D. Trimming stripped 3 bases from V and 0 bases from J, with 12 bases between. In germline, CDR1 is GTSNPN, CDR2 SVGIG (reference sequence). The CDR3 runs to 14 residues. The CDR3, as DNA: TGTGCCTGGAGCGCCCCCGGGTCCTCCTACGAGCAGTACTTC. Translation gives CAWSAPGSSYEQYF.

The rearrangement uses TRBV7-2 and TRBJ2-3; a possible D gene is TRBD2 (5 bases). V gave up 3 bases and J gave up 2 bases, with 15 bases separating them. The germline V gene encodes CDR1 SGHTA and CDR2 FQGNSA. The CDR3 is made up of 16 amino acids. CDR3 amino acids: CASSFHSASFTDTQYF. Written as DNA, the CDR3 is TGTGCCAGCAGCTTTCATAGCGCCTCTTTCACAGATACGCAGTATTTT. The full variable domain, with the rest looked up from reference TRBV7-2 and TRBJ2-3, is GAGVSQSPSNKVTEKGKDVELRCDPISGHTALYWYRQSLGQGLEFLIYFQGNSAPDKSGLPSDRFSAERTGGSVSTLTIQRTQQEDSAVYLCASSFHSASFTDTQYFGPGTRLTVL.

V and J are TRBV9 and TRBJ2-5; unclear D gene. The CDR3 spans 13 residues. V lost 0 bases, J lost 5 bases, and 8 bases lay in between. The germline gives CDR1 SGDLS, CDR2 YYNGEE. CDR3 in DNA: TGTGCCAGCAGCGTAGACGACCGCGAGACCCAGTACTTC. This translates into CASSVDDRETQYF.

The chain joins TRBV6-6 to TRBJ1-1; D gene unclear. The CDR3 extends over 15 amino acids. V dropped 0 bases and J dropped 2 bases, with 10 bases sitting between them. Germline-derived CDR1 and CDR2 are MNHNY and SVGAGI (reference sequence). The CDR3 region is CASSYSKGINTEAFF. DNA for the CDR3: TGTGCCAGCAGTTACTCCAAGGGAATAAACACTGAAGCTTTCTTT.

The chain is built from TRBV5-1 and TRBJ2-5, with D perhaps given as TRBD1 or TRBD2 (5 bases each). The CDR3 is 14 residues long. V lost 0 bases to trimming and J lost 3 bases, with 9 bases between them. Germline lookup yields CDR1 SGHRS and CDR2 YFSETQ. The CDR3 nucleotides are TGCGCCAGCAGCTTGGATAGGGGAGAAGAGACCCAGTACTTC. Its translation: CASSLDRGEETQYF. Based on the CDR3 plus reference TRBV5-1 and TRBJ2-5, the full variable domain is KAGVTQTPRYLIKTRGQQVTLSCSPISGHRSVSWYQQTPGQGLQFLFEYFSETQRNKGNFPGRFSGRQFSNSRSEMNVSTLELGDSALYLCASSLDRGEETQYFGPGTRLLVL.

The chain couples TRBV29-1 to TRBJ1-2, with 10 bases aligning to TRBD1. The ends lost 8 bases at V and 8 bases at J; junction bases unmatched: 11. The CDR3 is 13 amino acids. The germline V gene encodes CDR1 SQVTM and CDR2 ANQGSEA. The CDR3: CSTRDRGFYGYTF. CDR3 bases: TGCAGCACCCGGGACAGGGGATTTTACGGCTACACCTTC.

The chain links TRBV5-8 to TRBJ2-5; 9 bases align to TRBD2. Germline-derived CDR1 and CDR2 are SGHTS and YDEGEE. The CDR3 covers 15 residues. Losses at the gene ends were 0 bases for V and 0 bases for J; bases not matched to a gene: 0. The CDR3 loop is CASSLGLADQETQYF. The CDR3 bases are TGTGCCAGCAGCTTGGGACTAGCGGACCAAGAGACCCAGTACTTC.

This clone was seen only a few times. The chain employs TRBV5-6 and TRBJ1-1, with a possible D match to TRBD1 (6 bases). CDR1 SGHDT and CDR2 YYEEEE come from the germline V gene. Deletions cut 4 bases from V and 7 bases from J, with 17 bases between. The CDR3 consists of 14 residues. CDR3 region: CASSKDRRDLEAFF. DNA for the CDR3: TGTGCCAGCAGCAAGGACAGAAGGGACCTTGAAGCTTTCTTT.

A word on this clone: One junction end disagrees with the germline gene, perhaps due to a read error. V usage is TRBV7-9 and J usage is TRBJ2-1; 9 bases agree with TRBD2. This CDR3 is 11 amino acids long. From germline, CDR1 is SEHNR and CDR2 FQNEAQ (reference sequence). The CDR3 DNA follows: TGTGCCAGCAGCTTAACTTTAGCGGGGGTCTTC. As protein: CASSLTLAGVF.

The rearrangement links TRBV11-2 to TRBJ2-3; tentatively, D is TRBD1 or TRBD2 (5 bases each). V lost 5 bases, J lost 4 bases, and 16 bases lay in between. This CDR3 is 15 amino acids long. The V gene's germline CDR1 is SGHAT and CDR2 FQNNGV. The CDR3 protein is CASSILGLGADTQYF. The CDR3 nucleotides are TGTGCCAGCAGCATCCTGGGGCTCGGGGCAGATACGCAGTATTTT.